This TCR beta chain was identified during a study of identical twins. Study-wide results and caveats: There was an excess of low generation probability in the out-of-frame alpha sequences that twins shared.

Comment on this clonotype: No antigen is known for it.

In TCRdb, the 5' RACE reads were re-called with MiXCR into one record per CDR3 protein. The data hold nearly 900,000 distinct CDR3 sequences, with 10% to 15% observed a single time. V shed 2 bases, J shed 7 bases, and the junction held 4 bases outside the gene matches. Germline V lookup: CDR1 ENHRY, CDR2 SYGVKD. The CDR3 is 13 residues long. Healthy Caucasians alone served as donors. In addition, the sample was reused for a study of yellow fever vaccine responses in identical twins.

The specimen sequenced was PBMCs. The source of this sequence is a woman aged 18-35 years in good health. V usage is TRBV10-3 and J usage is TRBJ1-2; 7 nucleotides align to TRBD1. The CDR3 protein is CAISETTGVGYTF. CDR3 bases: TGTGCCATCAGTGAGACCACAGGGGTTGGCTACACCTTC.